This record looks at one T cell receptor beta chain sequence and its context. This clonotype has a handful of counts. Its binding antigen is unknown. One base away there is no much larger clone; base qualities are not given. The data derive from a study of T cells in Graves' hyperthyroidism and ophthalmopathy (dated by TCRdb to between 2017 and 2020). About the investigation overall: A discovery cohort of about 100 patients, approximately 45 with Graves' ophthalmopathy and approximately 60 with stable Graves' hyperthyroidism, was used to find distinguishing TCR V-J signatures. Prospective prediction of ophthalmopathy was tested in an independent validation cohort consisting of some 19 hyperthyroidism patients and some 16 patients who later progressed to ophthalmopathy. For training and testing, the approximately 97 patients in the discovery cohort were randomly divided in a 7:3 ratio. Thyroid tissue and blood T-cell repertoires from several Graves' hyperthyroidism patients were also compared in the study. After sampling, hyperthyroidism patients received methimazole starting at 30 mg daily, and ophthalmopathy patients received high-dose intravenous methylprednisolone. The paper reports TCR Vbeta CDR3 sequencing of 130 to 150 peripheral blood samples: 43 ophthalmopathy, 70 to 85 hyperthyroidism and approximately 17 progressor patients. What the research found in general, with its limitations: Most expanded thyroid clonotypes (frequency above 0.001) were also detected in blood, a finding suggesting that blood repertoires may reflect thyroid immune responses. Ophthalmopathy was separated from stable hyperthyroidism by a 13 V-J signature model, with 85% to 90% sensitivity and roughly 81% specificity obtained in cross-validation and 80%/75% obtained in testing. Sample size was not statistically predetermined, and blinding of investigators to group allocation was not performed. In validation, the model predicted progression to ophthalmopathy with 55% to 71% sensitivity and 72% to 85% specificity, a median of roughly seven months before onset.

Trimming at the junction amounts to 3 bases on V and 7 bases on J, and the germline ends lie 12 bases apart. Measured from the cysteine to the phenylalanine, the CDR3 is 12 residues long. Only the CDR3 DNA stays, 36 bases, in frame from base 1. The germline V gene provides CDR1 SQVTM and CDR2 ANQGSEA. Exclusion was applied to patients with uncontrolled infections, other autoimmune diseases, pregnancy or lactation. Diagnoses were established on the basis of clinical symptoms, serum thyroxine and TRAb, thyroid ultrasound, and orbital computed tomography. Total RNA was extracted with Trizol reagent, and quality was checked on an Agilent 2100 Bioanalyzer. The TCR beta CDR3 regions were amplified from the RNA transcripts. A first-round RT-PCR of the TCR CDR3 used the HTBI primer set with the Qiagen OneStep RT-PCR kit. The libraries were constructed in a second round of multiplex PCR and then size-selected and purified. Paired-end sequencing of the libraries was performed with 100 bp reads on an Illumina HiSeq2000. The authors' pipeline ran thus. SOAPnuke was used to process the raw data, with reads discarded if the reads contained adapters or uncalled bases, had a mean Phred below 15, or lacked an exact constant-primer or identifier match. High-quality paired reads were merged using COPE v1.2.5, and each unique nucleotide sequence was defined as a clonotype. MiTCR v1.1 was used to align clonotypes to the IMGT TRBV, TRBD and TRBJ reference segments. The analysis included only V-J combinations with a frequency above 0.0001, which together covered roughly 99% of the repertoires. A TCS score was defined as the ratio of F50 (clonal expansion) to E x V (chaos), with BLOSUM62-based TCRdist applied between CDR3 peptides within each V-J. Welch's t-statistics and random forest reduced approximately 520 V-J features to fewer than 15, which were used in a naive Bayes classifier (R e1071). Thyroid-blood repertoire similarity was quantified with the Morisita-Horn index. TCRdb passed the public sequencing reads through fastp at Q25 and MiXCR, retaining productive beta sequences. Merged by CDR3 protein, the rows form single entries marked with the most common genes and DNA. The V and J calls were determined by TCRdb, not by the authors. The sample records roughly 500,000 distinct CDR3 sequences, 40% to 50% of which are singletons. The ten largest clones capture 35% to 50% of the sample.

Sequences were obtained from peripheral blood or thyroid tissue (not recorded which). The receptor's source is an adult woman with Graves' disease, either hyperthyroidism or ophthalmopathy (not recorded which). Recombination linked TRBV29-1 to TRBJ1-2; the D gene lacks a confident call. DNA sequence: TGCAGCGTTGAGCCGGGGAAGAGTGGCTACACCTTC. It translates to CSVEPGKSGYTF.